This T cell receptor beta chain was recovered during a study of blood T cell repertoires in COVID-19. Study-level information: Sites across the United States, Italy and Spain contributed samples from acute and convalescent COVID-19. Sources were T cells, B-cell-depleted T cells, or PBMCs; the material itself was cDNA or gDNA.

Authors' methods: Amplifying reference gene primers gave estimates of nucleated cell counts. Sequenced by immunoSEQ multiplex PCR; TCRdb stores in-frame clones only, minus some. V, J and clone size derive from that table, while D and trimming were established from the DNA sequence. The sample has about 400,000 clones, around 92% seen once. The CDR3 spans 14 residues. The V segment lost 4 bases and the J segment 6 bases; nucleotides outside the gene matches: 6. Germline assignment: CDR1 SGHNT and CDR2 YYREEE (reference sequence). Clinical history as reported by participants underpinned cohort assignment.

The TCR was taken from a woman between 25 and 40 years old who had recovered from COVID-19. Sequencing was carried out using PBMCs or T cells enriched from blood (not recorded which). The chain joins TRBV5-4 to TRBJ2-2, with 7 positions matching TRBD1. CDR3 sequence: CASSQGVHSGELFF. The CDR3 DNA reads TGTGCCAGCAGCCAGGGGGTGCATTCCGGGGAGCTGTTTTTT.